This T cell receptor beta chain was profiled in a study of neoadjuvant nivolumab and ipilimumab in lung cancer. General study findings and limits: Higher pretherapy blood TCR richness went with higher resected-tumor richness. TCR richness and clonality were higher in tumors than adjacent uninvolved lung. TCR receptors were sequenced in few samples.

The repertoire was sequenced with immunoSEQ multiplex PCR; TCRdb's copy has only in-frame clones and lacks some. The sample carries 4,000 or so clones, 75% to 85% recorded once. The germline V gene encodes CDR1 LNHDA and CDR2 SQIVND (reference sequence). The CDR3 runs to 14 residues. V was trimmed by 2 bases and J by 8 bases, leaving 15 bases between them. On this clone: Its specificity is unknown.

Here the sequenced sample was normal lung tissue adjacent to the tumor, taken after neoadjuvant nivolumab, alone or with ipilimumab, at or shortly before surgery. The TCR was taken from an adult with non-small cell lung cancer. Some clones in this sample may be carry-over from other donors' samples. V is TRBV19 and J is TRBJ1-1; perhaps TRBD1 as D (6 bases). In nucleotides, the CDR3 is TGTGCCAGTAGTATAAGCCTCATCGACAGGGAAGCTTTCTTT. It specifies CASSISLIDREAFF.